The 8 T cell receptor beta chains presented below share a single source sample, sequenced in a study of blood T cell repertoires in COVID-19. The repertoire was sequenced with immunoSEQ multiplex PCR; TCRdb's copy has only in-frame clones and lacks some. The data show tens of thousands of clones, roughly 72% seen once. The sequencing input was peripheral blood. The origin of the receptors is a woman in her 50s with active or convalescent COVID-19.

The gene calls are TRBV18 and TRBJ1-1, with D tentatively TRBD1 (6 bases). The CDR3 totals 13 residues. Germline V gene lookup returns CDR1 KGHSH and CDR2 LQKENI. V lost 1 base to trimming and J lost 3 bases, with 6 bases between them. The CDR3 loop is CASSPQGDTEAFF. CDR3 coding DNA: TGTGCCAGCTCACCACAGGGGGACACTGAAGCTTTCTTT.

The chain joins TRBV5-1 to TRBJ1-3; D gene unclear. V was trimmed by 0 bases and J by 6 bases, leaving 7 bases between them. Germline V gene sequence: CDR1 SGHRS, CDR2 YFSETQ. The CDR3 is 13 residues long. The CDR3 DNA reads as TGCGCCAGCAGCTTGGGAGTGCTAAACACCATATATTTT. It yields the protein CASSLGVLNTIYF.

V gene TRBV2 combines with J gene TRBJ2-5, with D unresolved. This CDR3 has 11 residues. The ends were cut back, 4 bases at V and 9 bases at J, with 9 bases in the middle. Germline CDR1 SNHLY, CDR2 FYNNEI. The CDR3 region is CASSAYEAQYF. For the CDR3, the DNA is TGTGCCAGCAGTGCCTATGAGGCCCAGTACTTC.

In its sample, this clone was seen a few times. This CDR3 is CASSLSAGGDTGELFF. The DNA for the CDR3 is TGTGCCAGCAGTTTATCAGCGGGAGGTGATACCGGGGAGCTGTTTTTT. This chain uses TRBV28 with TRBJ2-2, with 9 bases lining up with TRBD2. V lost 1 base and J lost 5; bases outside the gene matches: 5. The CDR3 is 16 amino acids. The germline V gene encodes CDR1 MDHEN and CDR2 SYDVKM.

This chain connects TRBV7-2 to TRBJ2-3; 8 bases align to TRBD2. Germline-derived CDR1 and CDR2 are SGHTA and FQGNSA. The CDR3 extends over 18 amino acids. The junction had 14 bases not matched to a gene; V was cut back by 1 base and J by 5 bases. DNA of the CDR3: TGTGCCAGCAGCTTAGATCCCCCTCTGTCCGGGAGGGTAGATACGCAGTATTTT. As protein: CASSLDPPLSGRVDTQYF.

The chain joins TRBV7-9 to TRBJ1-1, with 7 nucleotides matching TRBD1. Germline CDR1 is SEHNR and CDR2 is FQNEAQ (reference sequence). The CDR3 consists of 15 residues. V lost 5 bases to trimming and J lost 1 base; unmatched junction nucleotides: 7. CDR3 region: CASSLGTARNTEAFF. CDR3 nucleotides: TGTGCCAGCAGCCTCGGGACAGCTCGGAACACTGAAGCTTTCTTT.

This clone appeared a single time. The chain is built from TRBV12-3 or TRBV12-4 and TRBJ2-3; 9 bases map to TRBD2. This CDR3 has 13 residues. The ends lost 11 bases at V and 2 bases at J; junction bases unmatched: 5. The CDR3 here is CAAGGRVTDTQYF. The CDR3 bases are TGTGCCGCGGGCGGGAGGGTCACAGATACGCAGTATTTT.

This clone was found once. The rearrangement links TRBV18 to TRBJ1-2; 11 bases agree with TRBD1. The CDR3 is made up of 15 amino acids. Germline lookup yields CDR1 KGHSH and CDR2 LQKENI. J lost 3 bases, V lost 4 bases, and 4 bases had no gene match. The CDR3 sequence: CASSRPGQGDYGYTF. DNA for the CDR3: TGTGCCAGCTCACGTCCGGGACAGGGGGACTATGGCTACACCTTC.